This T cell receptor (beta chain) was identified in a study of T cell repertoires in cytomegalovirus infection. Study as a whole: Peptides in the study included HLA-C-restricted and HLA-B-restricted CMV epitopes. Matching HLA type, along with CMV infection, was indicated by public TCR beta signatures. General study results and limits: HLA-C-restricted CMV-specific TCR beta clonotypes prevailed in the ex vivo response. Summed frequency of shared TCR beta families picked out CMV carriers who also had the relevant HLA.

This clonotype was counted a few times. The antigen remains unidentified. With 6 bases removed from V and 6 bases from J, the gap between germline ends came to 17 bases. CDR1 and CDR2 from the germline V gene are MNHEY and SMNVEV (reference sequence). There are 15 residues in the CDR3. TCRdb used MiXCR to reprocess the reads, holding one entry per CDR3 protein. The sample yields about 890,000 distinct CDR3 sequences, approximately 31% seen once. The chain has TRBV27 and TRBJ1-4; D is ambiguous. Sample: cultured CD8+ T cells from PBMCs, taken from culture after CMV antigen stimulation. The receptor was isolated from a human donor in good health (CMV status not recorded). Some clones in this sample may be carry-over from other donors' samples. In nucleotides, the CDR3 is TGTGCCAGCAGGGACCACAGACGACTTGATGAAAAACTGTTTTTT. Translated, it gives CASRDHRRLDEKLFF.